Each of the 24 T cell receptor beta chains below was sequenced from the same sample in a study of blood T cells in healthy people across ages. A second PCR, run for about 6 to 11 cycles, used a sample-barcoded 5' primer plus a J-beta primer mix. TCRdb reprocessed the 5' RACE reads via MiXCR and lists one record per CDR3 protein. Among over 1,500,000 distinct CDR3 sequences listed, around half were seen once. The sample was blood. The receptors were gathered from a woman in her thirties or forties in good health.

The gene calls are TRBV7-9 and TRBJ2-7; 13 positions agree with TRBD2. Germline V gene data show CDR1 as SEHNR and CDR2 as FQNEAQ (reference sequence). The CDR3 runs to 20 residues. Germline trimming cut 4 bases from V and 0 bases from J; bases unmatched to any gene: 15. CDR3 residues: CASSSNTAGTSGVFSYEQYF. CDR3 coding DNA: TGTGCCAGCAGCTCGAATACCGCCGGGACTAGCGGGGTGTTCTCCTACGAGCAGTACTTC.

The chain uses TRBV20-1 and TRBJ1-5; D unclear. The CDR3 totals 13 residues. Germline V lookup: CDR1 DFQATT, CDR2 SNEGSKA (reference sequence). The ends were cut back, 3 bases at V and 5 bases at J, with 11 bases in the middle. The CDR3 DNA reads TGCAGTGCTAGTGAAACGGATGATCAGCCCCAGCATTTT. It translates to CSASETDDQPQHF.

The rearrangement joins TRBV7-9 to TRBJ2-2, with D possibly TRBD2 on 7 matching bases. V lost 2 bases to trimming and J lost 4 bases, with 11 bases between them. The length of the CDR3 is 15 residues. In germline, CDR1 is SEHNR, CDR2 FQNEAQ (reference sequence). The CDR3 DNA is TGTGCCAGCAGCTTAAGTGGGGGGGCCACCGGGGAGCTGTTTTTT. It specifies CASSLSGGATGELFF.

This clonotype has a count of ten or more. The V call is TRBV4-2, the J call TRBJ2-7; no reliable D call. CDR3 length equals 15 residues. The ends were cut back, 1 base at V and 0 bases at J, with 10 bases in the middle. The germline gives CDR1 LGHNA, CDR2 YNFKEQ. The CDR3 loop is CASSQAGGSSYEQYF. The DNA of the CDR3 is TGTGCCAGCAGCCAAGCAGGTGGAAGCTCCTACGAGCAGTACTTC.

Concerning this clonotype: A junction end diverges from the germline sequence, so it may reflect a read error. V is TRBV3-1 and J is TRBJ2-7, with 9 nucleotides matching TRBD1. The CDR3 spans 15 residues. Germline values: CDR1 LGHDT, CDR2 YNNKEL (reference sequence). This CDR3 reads CASSRGTGSTYGQYF. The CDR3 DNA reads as TGTGCCAGCAGCCGGGGGACAGGGAGCACCTACGGGCAGTACTTC.

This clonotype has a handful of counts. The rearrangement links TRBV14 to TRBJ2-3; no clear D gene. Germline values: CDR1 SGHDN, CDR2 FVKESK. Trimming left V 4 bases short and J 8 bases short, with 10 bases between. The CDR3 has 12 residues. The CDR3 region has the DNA TGTGCCAGCAGCCGTCCCATGGGTACGCAGTATTTT. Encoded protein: CASSRPMGTQYF.

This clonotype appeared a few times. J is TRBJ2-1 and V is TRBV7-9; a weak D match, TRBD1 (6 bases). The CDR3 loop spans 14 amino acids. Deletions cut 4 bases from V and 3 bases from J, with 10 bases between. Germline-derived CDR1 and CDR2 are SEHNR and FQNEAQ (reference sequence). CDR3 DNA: TGTGCCAGCAGCTCGGACAGAAGCTACAATGAGCAGTTCTTC. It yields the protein CASSSDRSYNEQFF.

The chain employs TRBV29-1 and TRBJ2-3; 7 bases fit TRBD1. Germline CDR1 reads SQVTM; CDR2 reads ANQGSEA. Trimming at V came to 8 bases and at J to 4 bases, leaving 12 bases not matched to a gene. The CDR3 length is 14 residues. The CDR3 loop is CSFARQGEADTQYF. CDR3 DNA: TGCAGCTTCGCACGCCAGGGGGAAGCAGATACGCAGTATTTT.

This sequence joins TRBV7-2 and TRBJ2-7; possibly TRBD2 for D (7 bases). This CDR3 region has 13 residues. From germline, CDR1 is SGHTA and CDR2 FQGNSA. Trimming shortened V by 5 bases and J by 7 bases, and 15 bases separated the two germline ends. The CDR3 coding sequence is TGTGCCAGCAGCCTAGACGGGGGGCTTGAGCAGTACTTC. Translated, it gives CASSLDGGLEQYF.

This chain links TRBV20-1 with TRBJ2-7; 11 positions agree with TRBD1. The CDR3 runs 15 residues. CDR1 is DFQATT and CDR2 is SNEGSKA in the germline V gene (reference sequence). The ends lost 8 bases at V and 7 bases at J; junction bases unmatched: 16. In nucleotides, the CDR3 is TGCAGTCCCCTACTAAAGGACAGGGGGCCGGGGGAGCAGTACTTC. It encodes CSPLLKDRGPGEQYF.

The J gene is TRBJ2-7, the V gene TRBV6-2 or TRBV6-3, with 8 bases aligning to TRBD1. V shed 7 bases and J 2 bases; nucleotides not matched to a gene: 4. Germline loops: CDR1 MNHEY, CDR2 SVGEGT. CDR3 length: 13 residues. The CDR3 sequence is CASNPQGAYEQYF. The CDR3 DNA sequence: TGTGCCAGCAACCCACAGGGGGCCTACGAGCAGTACTTC.

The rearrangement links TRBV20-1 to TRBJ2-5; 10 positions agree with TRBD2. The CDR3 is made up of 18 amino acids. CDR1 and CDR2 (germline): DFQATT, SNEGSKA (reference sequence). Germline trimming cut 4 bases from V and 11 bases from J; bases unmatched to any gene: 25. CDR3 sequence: CSAIGRREGTSVYNEQYF. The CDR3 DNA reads TGCAGTGCTATCGGCAGGAGGGAGGGGACTAGCGTATACAATGAGCAGTACTTC.

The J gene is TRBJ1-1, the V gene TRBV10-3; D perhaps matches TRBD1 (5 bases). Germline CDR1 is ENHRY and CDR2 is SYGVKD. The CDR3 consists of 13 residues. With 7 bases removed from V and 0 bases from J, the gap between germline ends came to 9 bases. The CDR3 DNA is TGTGCCATCAACACAGGCTTGAACACTGAAGCTTTCTTT. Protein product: CAINTGLNTEAFF.

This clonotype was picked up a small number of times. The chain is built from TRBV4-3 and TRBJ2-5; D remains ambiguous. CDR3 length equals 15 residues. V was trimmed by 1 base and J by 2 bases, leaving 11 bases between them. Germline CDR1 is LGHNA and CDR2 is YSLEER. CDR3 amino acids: CASSQGPDVQETQYF. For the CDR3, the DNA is TGCGCCAGCAGCCAAGGACCGGATGTACAAGAGACCCAGTACTTC.

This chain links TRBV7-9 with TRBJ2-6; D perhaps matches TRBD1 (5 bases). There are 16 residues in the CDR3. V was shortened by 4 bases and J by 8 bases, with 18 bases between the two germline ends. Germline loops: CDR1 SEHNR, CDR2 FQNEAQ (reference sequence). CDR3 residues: CASSSQTTPGTNVLTF. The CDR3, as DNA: TGTGCCAGCAGCTCACAGACAACCCCAGGGACCAACGTCCTGACTTTC.

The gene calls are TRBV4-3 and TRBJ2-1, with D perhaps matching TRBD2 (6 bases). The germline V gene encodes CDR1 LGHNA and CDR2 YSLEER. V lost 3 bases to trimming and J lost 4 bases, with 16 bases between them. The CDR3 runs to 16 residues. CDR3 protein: CASSHPPRAGYNEQFF. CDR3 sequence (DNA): TGCGCCAGCAGCCACCCGCCACGGGCGGGGTACAATGAGCAGTTCTTC.

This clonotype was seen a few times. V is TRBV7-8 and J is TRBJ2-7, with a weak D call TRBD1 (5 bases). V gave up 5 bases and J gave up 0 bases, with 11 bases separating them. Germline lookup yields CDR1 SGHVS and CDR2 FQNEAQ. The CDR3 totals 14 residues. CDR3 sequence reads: CASSTDTISYEQYF. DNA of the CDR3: TGTGCCAGCAGCACGGACACCATCTCCTACGAGCAGTACTTC. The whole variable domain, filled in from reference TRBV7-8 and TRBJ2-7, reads GAGVSQSPRYKVAKRGQDVALRCDPISGHVSLFWYQQALGQGPEFLTYFQNEAQLDKSGLPSDRFFAERPEGSVSTLKIQRTQQEDSAVYLCASSTDTISYEQYFGPGTRLTVT.

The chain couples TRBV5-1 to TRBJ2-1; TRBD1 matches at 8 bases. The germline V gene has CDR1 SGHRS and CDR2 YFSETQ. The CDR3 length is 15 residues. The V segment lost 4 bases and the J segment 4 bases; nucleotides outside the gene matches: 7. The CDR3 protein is CASSLDRGHYNEQFF. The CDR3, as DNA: TGCGCCAGCAGCCTCGACAGGGGCCATTACAATGAGCAGTTCTTC.

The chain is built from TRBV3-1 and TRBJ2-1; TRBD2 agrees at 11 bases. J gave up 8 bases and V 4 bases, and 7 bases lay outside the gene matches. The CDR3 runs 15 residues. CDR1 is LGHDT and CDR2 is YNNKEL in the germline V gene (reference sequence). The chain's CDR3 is CASSPIAGGVDEQFF. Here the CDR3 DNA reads TGTGCCAGCAGCCCCATAGCGGGGGGGGTCGATGAGCAGTTCTTC.

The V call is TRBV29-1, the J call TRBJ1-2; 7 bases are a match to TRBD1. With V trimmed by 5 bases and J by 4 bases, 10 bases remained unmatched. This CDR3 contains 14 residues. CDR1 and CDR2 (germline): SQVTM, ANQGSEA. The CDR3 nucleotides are TGCAGCGTTTTCTCCGGGACAGCGTCCTATGGCTACACCTTC. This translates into CSVFSGTASYGYTF.

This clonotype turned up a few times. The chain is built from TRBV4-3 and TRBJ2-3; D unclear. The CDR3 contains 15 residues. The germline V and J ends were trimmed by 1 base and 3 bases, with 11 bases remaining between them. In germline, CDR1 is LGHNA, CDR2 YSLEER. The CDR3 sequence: CASSQAEFETDTQYF. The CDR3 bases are TGCGCCAGCAGCCAAGCTGAATTTGAGACAGATACGCAGTATTTT.

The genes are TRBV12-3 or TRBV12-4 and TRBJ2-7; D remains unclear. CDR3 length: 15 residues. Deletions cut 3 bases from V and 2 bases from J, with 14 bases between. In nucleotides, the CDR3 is TGTGCCAGCAGTTTGTCGGACGTCTTAACCTACGAGCAGTACTTC. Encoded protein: CASSLSDVLTYEQYF.

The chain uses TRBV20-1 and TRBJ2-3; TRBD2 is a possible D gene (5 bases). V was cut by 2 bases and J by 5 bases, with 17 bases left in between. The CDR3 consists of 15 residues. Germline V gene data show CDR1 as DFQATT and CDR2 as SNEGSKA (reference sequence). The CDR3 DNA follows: TGCAGTGCTAGACCCGGGCCCGCCGAGGGAGATACGCAGTATTTT. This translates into CSARPGPAEGDTQYF.

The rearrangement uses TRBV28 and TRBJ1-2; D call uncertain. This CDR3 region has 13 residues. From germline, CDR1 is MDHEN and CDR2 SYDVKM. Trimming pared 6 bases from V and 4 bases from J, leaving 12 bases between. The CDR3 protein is CASRRSAGYGYTF. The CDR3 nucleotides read TGTGCCAGCAGGCGCAGTGCGGGCTATGGCTACACCTTC.